The rows below give T cell receptor beta chains drawn from one sample of a study of T cells after yellow fever vaccination. TCRdb reprocessed the 5' RACE reads with MiXCR, giving one entry per CDR3 protein. Among approximately 9,300 distinct CDR3 sequences listed, 4% to 6% were seen once. Here the sequenced sample was PBMCs, either bulk or a sorted T-cell subset (CD4+, CD8+, memory, or dextramer-sorted; not recorded which), taken roughly 14 days after the first yellow fever vaccination. These receptors all stem from a man between 18 and 29 years old who received the YFV17D yellow fever vaccine. CDR3s include the opening cysteine and the closing phenylalanine or tryptophan. A D gene is named only where the DNA matches it firmly. A row's size may be missing; if present it is once, few, many or a size class.

TRBJ2-1 medium-sized NA TRBV9 TGTGCCAGCAGCTCAGAGGGGGGGTATGAGCAGTTCTTC CASSSEGGYEQFF
TRBJ2-1 medium-sized NA TRBV11-2 TGTGCCAGCAGCTTAGCTCCGGAGAATGAGCAGTTCTTC CASSLAPENEQFF
TRBJ2-6 many NA TRBV5-1 TGCGCCAGCAGCACGAGACCGGTCCTCTCTGGGGCCAACGTCCTGACTTTC CASSTRPVLSGANVLTF
TRBJ2-3 medium-sized NA TRBV11-2 TGTGCCAGCAGCCTCGGACAGACCTATAGCACAGATACGCAGTATTTT CASSLGQTYSTDTQYF
TRBJ2-5 NA NA TRBV20-1 TGCTGTGCTAGACCCCTATCGGGGGCGTCGGAGACCCAGTACTTC CCARPLSGASETQYF
TRBJ2-1 many TRBD2 TRBV20-1 TGCAGTGTCACGGCGGGGGGCCGGTTCGGTGAGCAGTTCTTC CSVTAGGRFGEQFF
TRBJ1-1 medium-sized NA TRBV20-1 TGCAGTGCAGTAAATCCCGGGAAGTCGGTGAACACTGAAGCTTTCTTT CSAVNPGKSVNTEAFF
TRBJ2-5 many TRBD2 TRBV14 TGTGCCAGCAGCCAATCAGGCGGGGGAGCCGGGCGGACCCAGTACTTC CASSQSGGGAGRTQYF
TRBJ2-7 medium-sized TRBD1 TRBV10-3 TGTGCCATCAGTGCCGAGGAGGACAGGGTCCCTTCCGAGCAGTACTTC CAISAEEDRVPSEQYF
TRBJ2-3 many TRBD1 TRBV24-1 TGTGCCACCAGTCGTACAGGGGATGGCACAGATACGCAGTATTTT CATSRTGDGTDTQYF
TRBJ1-2 medium-sized NA TRBV10-3 TGTGCCATCAGTGAAGGTTCCTATGGCTACACCTTC CAISEGSYGYTF
TRBJ1-1 medium-sized TRBD1 TRBV4-1 TGCGCCAGCAGCCAGCTTCCTTTAATAGACAGGGGGGTCTCCGGCACTGAAGCTTTCTTT CASSQLPLIDRGVSGTEAFF
TRBJ2-1 medium-sized NA TRBV6-5 TGTGCCAGCAGCCCCGGGAGCGCCCAGGGTAACAATGAGCAGTTCTTC CASSPGSAQGNNEQFF
TRBJ1-6 many NA TRBV18 TGTGCCAGCTCGCGAGACGGAAGGGATTCACCCCTCCACTTT CASSRDGRDSPLHF
TRBJ2-1 many NA TRBV5-1 TGCGCCAGCACCGGGGGTGATGAGCAGTTCTTC CASTGGDEQFF
TRBJ2-3 many NA TRBV5-1 TGCGCCAGCAGCTTGATCAAAGGGGATGATACGCAGTATTTT CASSLIKGDDTQYF
TRBJ1-4 many TRBD1 TRBV6-5 TGTGCCAGCAGTTACTCGGGACAGACTAATGAAAAACTGTTTTTT CASSYSGQTNEKLFF
TRBJ1-5 many TRBD1 TRBV7-9 TGTGCCAGCAGCCAGGGGGTGGGTCAGCCCCAGCATTTT CASSQGVGQPQHF
TRBJ2-3 medium-sized TRBD2 TRBV29-1 TGCAGCGTTGATATCGGGGGGTTAACGGATACGCAGTATTTT CSVDIGGLTDTQYF
TRBJ1-2 medium-sized NA TRBV29-1 TGCAGCGTTGGGGCAGGGCGAGTCGACTATGGCTACACCTTC CSVGAGRVDYGYTF
TRBJ2-1 many NA TRBV27 TGTGCCAGCAAGGCGAGCTCCTACAATGAGCAGTTCTTC CASKASSYNEQFF
TRBJ2-5 many TRBD2 TRBV27 TGTGCCAGCAGTCATCGGGTAGCGGGGGAGACCCAGTACTTC CASSHRVAGETQYF
TRBJ1-5 many NA TRBV24-1 TGTGCCACCAGTGAAGTAGATCAGCCCCAGCATTTT CATSEVDQPQHF
TRBJ2-2 many TRBD2 TRBV11-2 TGTGCCAGCGGCCGGGGCGCGGGAGGAGGGGAGCTGTTTTTT CASGRGAGGGELFF
TRBJ2-5 medium-sized NA TRBV2 TGTGCCAGCAGACAAGAGACCCAGTACTTC CASRQETQYF
TRBJ2-3 medium-sized NA TRBV14 TGTGCCAGCAGCCGAGAGGTAGGGGCGCAGTATTTT CASSREVGAQYF
TRBJ2-6 many TRBD2 TRBV6-2/TRBV6-3 TGTGCCAGCAGTTACTCGACTAGCCGTCCCTCTGGGGCCAACGTCCTGACTTTC CASSYSTSRPSGANVLTF
TRBJ2-1 medium-sized NA TRBV2 TGTGCCAGCAGTGGTCAGGACTTCCCTTCCTACAATGAGCAGTTCTTC CASSGQDFPSYNEQFF
TRBJ1-3 medium-sized NA TRBV5-1 TGCGCCAGCAGCTTGTACGGGGACGGCAACACCATATATTTT CASSLYGDGNTIYF
TRBJ2-1 many NA TRBV5-1 TGCGCCAGCAGCTTGGGTGACGGGAGTGAGCAGTTCTTC CASSLGDGSEQFF
TRBJ1-2 many NA TRBV28 TGTGCCACCGGACAGCCCTATGGCTACACCTTC CATGQPYGYTF
TRBJ2-2 many TRBD2 TRBV11-3 TGTGCCAGCCGAGCGGGGCCGAACACCGGGGAGCTGTTTTTT CASRAGPNTGELFF
TRBJ2-1 many TRBD2 TRBV20-1 TGCAGTGCTCCCGTCTCGACTAGCGGGGGGGCCTCCTACAATGAGCAGTTCTTC CSAPVSTSGGASYNEQFF
TRBJ2-3 medium-sized NA TRBV6-1 TGTGCCAGCAGTCGAATCGGGGCGGATACGCAGTATTTT CASSRIGADTQYF
TRBJ2-3 medium-sized TRBD1 TRBV12-3/TRBV12-4 TGTGCCAGCAGTCACCCGGGACAGAACACAGATACGCAGTATTTT CASSHPGQNTDTQYF
TRBJ1-1 medium-sized NA TRBV15 TGTGCCACCAGCTCAGGGCCCCTGTCGGATGCTTTCTTT CATSSGPLSDAFF
TRBJ1-2 many NA TRBV7-2 TGTGCCAGCAGCCACCAAACCACCACTCCAGGTGCAGGCTACACCTTC CASSHQTTTPGAGYTF
TRBJ2-1 many TRBD1 TRBV6-5 TGTGCCAGCATCCTAAGGGGGACAGACTCCTACAATGAGCAGTTCTTC CASILRGTDSYNEQFF
TRBJ1-1 few NA TRBV28 TGTGCCAGCAGTTCCCTTGGAGGGGCGGACACTGAAGCTTTCTTT CASSSLGGADTEAFF
TRBJ2-2 medium-sized NA TRBV4-2 TGTGCCAGCAGCCAAGCCCTAGGATTAGCTGGCGGGGAGCTGTTTTTT CASSQALGLAGGELFF
TRBJ1-5 many TRBD1 TRBV7-9 TGTGCCAGCAGCGAGACAGGGCTCAATCAGCCCCAGCATTTT CASSETGLNQPQHF
TRBJ2-5 many TRBD2 TRBV10-2 TGCGCCACCACCGGTCGGACTAGCGCGGCCAGGTCCCAGACCCAGTACTTC CATTGRTSAARSQTQYF